This TCR beta chain was sequenced in a study of cytomegalovirus exposure and HLA in healthy donors (dated by TCRdb to about 2017). The study in broad terms: An earlier analysis of approximately 640 of the donors reported about 290 Gb of sequence data and some 100 million unique TCR beta sequences from 150 million to 200 million T cells. An early release covering roughly 600 HLA-typed donors comprised about 320 gigabases of sequencing data and about 90 million unique TCR sequences. Among the 398 genotyped donors, around 81% belonged to the genetic ancestry cluster associated with self-reported Caucasian donors. The study aimed to test whether cataloging public T cell receptors could reveal signatures of past pathogen exposure. The T cell repertoires of roughly 660 subjects were profiled by immunosequencing and related to cytomegalovirus serostatus. In addition to the first cohort of 650 to 750 subjects, a separate validation cohort of 100 to 150 different subjects was used. To predict cytomegalovirus infection status, the study combined high-throughput TCR immunosequencing, statistical association of individual TCRs with disease status, and machine learning. A later analysis re-examined previously published TCR beta repertoires from 500 to 700 donors and added high-resolution HLA genotyping to investigate patterns of TCR occurrence. The later analysis used no new phenotypic data to find candidate immune exposures, relying instead on TCR beta sequences and their occurrence across donors. To decide whether each TCR beta V gene segment behaved as functional or pseudogenic, an earlier analysis of fewer than 750 of the donors relied on high-throughput TCR beta sequencing. Donor age, sex, ethnicity and CMV serostatus were compiled together with the repertoire data. Genome-wide SNP genotypes for about three fifths of the roughly 670 donors were used in a later genetic analysis, which treated that subset as a discovery cohort. All discovery cohort repertoires had been generated on a single sequencing platform. HLA typing covered class I and class II loci at four-digit resolution. Typing coverage varied by locus: roughly 629-640 donors for A, B, C, DRB1 and DQB1; more than 500 for DQA1; about 600 for DPA1; roughly 450 for DPB1. Because of strong linkage in the cohort, five DR-DQ haplotypes were treated as single units for association and clustering. Among approximately 370 genotyped donors of the cohort, an average of around 220,000 unique TCR beta nucleotide sequences was sequenced per donor, of which about 18% were non-productive.

Including the terminal cysteine and phenylalanine, the CDR3 comprises 14 residues. Just the 42-base CDR3 DNA is kept, in frame starting at base 1. V is trimmed back by 7 bases and J by 2 bases, and the junction contains 4 bases that no gene match accounts for. As encoded in the germline V gene, CDR1 is SGHTA while CDR2 is FQGNSA. With regard to this clone: The antigen it binds to is not known. Base-call qualities are not available, and no considerably larger clone is one nucleotide away.

The cohort consisted of more than 650 healthy bone marrow donors. At the time of sampling, every cohort member was nominally healthy, though immune exposures that went unrecorded were likely present. The donor was CMV seronegative and was included in the group of 352 seronegative cohort members. Every donor gave a peripheral blood sample, and the peripheral blood mononuclear cells from that sample were used for TCR beta sequencing. The Qiagen DNeasy Blood Extraction Kit was used to extract genomic DNA from the blood cell samples. Library preparation employed the immunoSEQ multiplex PCR assay. A mixture of 60 forward primers for TCR Vbeta segments and 13 reverse primers for TCR Jbeta segments was used in the multiplex PCR. The CDR3 region of rearranged TCR beta genes was amplified from genomic DNA with a multiplex PCR assay. The amplified TCR beta libraries were sequenced on the Illumina HiSeq System as 87-base-pair reads. The source study handled its data this way. A later analysis counted about 76 million unique TCR beta chains across the 670 or so repertoires, and some 11 million of these chains were shared by at least two donors. A nearest-neighbor algorithm error-corrected the raw reads and collapsed the reads into unique sequences, merging closely related sequences to remove PCR and sequencing errors. CDR3 sequences were aligned to IMGT reference sequences to assign V, D and J gene segments. For a sequence to be retained, a match of at least six nucleotides was required to both a V gene segment and a J gene segment. A rearrangement was called productive if the CDR3 had no stop codons and remained in frame with V and J, and every other rearrangement was called non-productive. CDR3 was defined according to IMGT convention as the region running from the second conserved V-encoded cysteine to the conserved J-encoded phenylalanine. The earlier analysis of about 610 of the donors excluded any sequence lacking an unambiguous match to a single V gene segment. In an earlier analysis of approximately 590 of the donors, a V segment was called functional when productive rearrangements were above 56.7%, and segregating when the standard deviation between donors exceeded 5%. A statistical classification framework was built for diagnosing cytomegalovirus status from the catalog of TCR beta chain sequences. V and J gene assignment, in a later analysis, came from comparing TCR nucleotide sequences with IMGT/GENE-DB human TR gene sequences. In a later analysis, CDR3 sequences and most-parsimonious VDJ recombination scenarios were assigned using the TCRdist pipeline. In a later analysis, each TCR beta chain was defined by its CDR3 amino acid sequence together with its V-gene family, and reads lacking a unique V-gene family were excluded. To address suspected cross-contamination and a sequencing artifact, a later analysis removed under 600 highly shared, low-generation-probability nucleotide sequences. A later analysis calculated a clonal expansion index for each public chain from normalized within-repertoire ranks of inferred template counts. A later analysis computed generation probabilities with a VDJ recombination model fitted to out-of-frame rearrangements, and checked the results against IGoR. A later analysis scored TCR-TCR, TCR-HLA and TCR-CMV co-occurrence with hypergeometric tests, applying a repertoire-size bias correction to TCR pairs. A later analysis estimated false discovery rates by permuting HLA or CMV assignments 20 times. In a later analysis, co-occurring TCRs were grouped with DBSCAN, and TCRdist sequence similarity was added when clustering was performed within HLA-allele-positive subsets. Co-occurrence clustering excluded repertoires with fewer than 30,000 or more than 120,000 public chains, plus five with anomalous nucleotide sharing. TCRdb holds this immuneACCESS table with in-frame rearrangements only. Some clones are missing; in checked studies, unresolved V genes explain under half, and the rest has no known cause. That table gives V, J and clone size, and the DNA gave D and trimming. Recorded for this sample are 100,000 or so clones; around 85% of them occurred a single time. The top ten constitute 3% to 4% of the sample.

The research as a whole found: Compared with equally common non-associated chains, HLA-associated TCR beta chains in a later analysis were more clonally expanded and had lower generation probabilities. Strong co-occurrence of HLA alleles, especially DR and DQ, made assigning TCR associations to individual alleles difficult. CMV serostatus was the only immune exposure information available for the cohort. In a later analysis, most CMV-associated TCR beta chains were found to appear HLA-restricted, with HLA associations seemingly driven largely by CMV exposure. The authors suggested that the approach could potentially be extended to other disease states and immunological phenotypes. The presence/absence analyses assumed that sequencing depth was roughly uniform across donors, and that assumption may not be true. In vitro tests confirmed that three of the cytomegalovirus-associated TCR beta chains recognize cytomegalovirus antigens. In both the original and validation cohorts, the classifier was reported to diagnose cytomegalovirus status with high specificity and sensitivity. A later analysis found that TCR association rates varied across HLA loci, with DRB1 alleles showing the most associated TCRs and HLA-C alleles the fewest. The study listed approximately 160 TCR beta chains as associated with cytomegalovirus. Most TCR sequences were observed very rarely across donors, whereas some public TCRs were present in many individuals. In a later genetic analysis, a missense DCLRE1C variant was associated with V-gene and J-gene trimming of TCR beta chains, and the association was replicated in an independent cohort. A later analysis reported that several top co-occurrence clusters appeared linked to parvovirus B19, influenza, CMV and Epstein-Barr virus. According to a later genetic analysis, donors in an Asian-associated ancestry cluster had fewer N-insertions in productive TCRs than the approximately 650-donor mean. The sequencing pipeline was judged likely to have produced a cluster of highly shared sequence variants as a technical artifact. Because HLA typing was unavailable for some donors at each locus, only the typed subset was used in association tests. Linkage disequilibrium might explain the correlated functional status among segregating V segments, but an unknown experimental factor could not be excluded. A further reported finding was that TCR beta sequences accurately predicted the HLA-A and HLA-B alleles for most subjects in the first cohort. Some IMGT-functional V segments, including TRBV6-2 and TRBV6-3, could not be told apart with the 87-base-pair reads, so those segments were excluded. Because counts were too low, seventeen rarely observed V segments, including chromosome 9 orphons, were left out of the earlier analysis of about 620 of the donors. In an earlier analysis of some 550 of the donors, most TCR beta V segments were observed in productive rearrangements about 87% or about 30% of the time, broadly matching IMGT annotations. Specific HLA alleles were associated with 16,951 TCR beta sequences at a false discovery rate of 0.05 in a later analysis. The cohort was sequenced for TCR beta chains only, and without alpha or paired-chain data the features that could be detected were limited.

Recombination joined TRBV7-2 with TRBJ2-5, and 10 junction bases match TRBD2. The sequence was obtained from a man between 25 and 39 years old in good health and CMV-seronegative. The sequenced sample was PBMCs. The DNA sequence reads TGTGCCAGCAATCCGGGACTAGCGCAAGAGACCCAGTACTTC. Protein translation: CASNPGLAQETQYF.